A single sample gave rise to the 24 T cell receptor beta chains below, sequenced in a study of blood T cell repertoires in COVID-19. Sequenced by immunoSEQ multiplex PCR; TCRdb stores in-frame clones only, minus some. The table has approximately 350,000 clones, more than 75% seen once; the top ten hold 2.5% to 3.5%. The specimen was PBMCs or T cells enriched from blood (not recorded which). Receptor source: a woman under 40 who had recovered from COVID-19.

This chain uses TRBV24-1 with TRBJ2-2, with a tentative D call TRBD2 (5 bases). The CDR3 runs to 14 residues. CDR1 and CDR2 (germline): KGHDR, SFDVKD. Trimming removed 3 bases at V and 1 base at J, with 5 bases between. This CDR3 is CATSDSGNTGELFF. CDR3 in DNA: TGTGCCACCAGTGATAGCGGGAACACCGGGGAGCTGTTTTTT.

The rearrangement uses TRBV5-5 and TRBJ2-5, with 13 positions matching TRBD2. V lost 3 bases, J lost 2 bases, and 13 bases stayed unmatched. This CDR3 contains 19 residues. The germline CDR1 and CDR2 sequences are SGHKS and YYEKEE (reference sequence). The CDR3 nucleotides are TGTGCCAGCAGCTCCGGGACTAGCGGGATGATCTGGGGGCAAGAGACCCAGTACTTC. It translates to CASSSGTSGMIWGQETQYF.

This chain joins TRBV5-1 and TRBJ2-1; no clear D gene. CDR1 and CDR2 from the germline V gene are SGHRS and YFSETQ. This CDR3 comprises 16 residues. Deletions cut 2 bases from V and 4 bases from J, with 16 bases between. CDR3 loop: CASSLSTAALYNEQFF. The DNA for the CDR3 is TGCGCCAGCAGCTTATCAACAGCCGCTTTATACAATGAGCAGTTCTTC.

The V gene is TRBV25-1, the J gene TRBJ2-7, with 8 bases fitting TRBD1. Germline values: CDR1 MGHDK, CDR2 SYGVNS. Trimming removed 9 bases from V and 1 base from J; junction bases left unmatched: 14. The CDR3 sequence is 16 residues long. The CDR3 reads CASTKWSGTGSYEQYF. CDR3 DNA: TGTGCCAGTACGAAATGGTCCGGGACAGGATCCTACGAGCAGTACTTC.

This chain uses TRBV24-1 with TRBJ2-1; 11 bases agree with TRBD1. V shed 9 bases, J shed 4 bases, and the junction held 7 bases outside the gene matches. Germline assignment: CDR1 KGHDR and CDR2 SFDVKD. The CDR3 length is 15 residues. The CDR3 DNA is TGTGCCACCTCCCCTCGGGACAGGGGGTACAATGAGCAGTTCTTC. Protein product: CATSPRDRGYNEQFF.

This chain's CDR3 is CASSSIRGSNQPQHF. In DNA, the CDR3 is TGTGCCAGCAGTTCGATCAGGGGAAGCAATCAGCCCCAGCATTTT. The V call is TRBV27, the J call TRBJ1-5; tentative D call: TRBD1 (6 bases). V dropped 4 bases and J dropped 1 base, with 11 bases sitting between them. Germline V lookup: CDR1 MNHEY, CDR2 SMNVEV (reference sequence). This CDR3 contains 15 residues.

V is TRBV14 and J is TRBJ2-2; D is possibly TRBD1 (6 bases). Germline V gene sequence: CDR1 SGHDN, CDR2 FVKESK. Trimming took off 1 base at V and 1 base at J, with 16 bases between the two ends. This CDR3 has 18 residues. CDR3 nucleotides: TGTGCCAGCAGCCAAGGAAGGGGACAAGACCTGAACACCGGGGAGCTGTTTTTT. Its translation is CASSQGRGQDLNTGELFF.

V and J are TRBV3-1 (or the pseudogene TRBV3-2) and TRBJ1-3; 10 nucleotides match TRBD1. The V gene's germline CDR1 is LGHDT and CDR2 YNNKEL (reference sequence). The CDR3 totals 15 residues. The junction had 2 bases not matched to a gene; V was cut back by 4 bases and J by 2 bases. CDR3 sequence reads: CASSLGQGAGNTIYF. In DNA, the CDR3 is TGTGCCAGCAGCCTAGGACAGGGGGCTGGAAACACCATATATTTT.

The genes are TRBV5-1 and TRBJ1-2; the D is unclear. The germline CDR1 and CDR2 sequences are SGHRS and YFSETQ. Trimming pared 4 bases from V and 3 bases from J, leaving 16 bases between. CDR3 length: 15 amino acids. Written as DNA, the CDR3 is TGCGCCAGCAGCCCGGCGCAGGTTTTTGACTATGGCTACACCTTC. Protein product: CASSPAQVFDYGYTF.

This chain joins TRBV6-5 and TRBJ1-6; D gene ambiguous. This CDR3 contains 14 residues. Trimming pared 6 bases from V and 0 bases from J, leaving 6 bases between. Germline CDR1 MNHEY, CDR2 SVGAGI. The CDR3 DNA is TGTGCCAGCAGGGGCAGCTCCTATAATTCACCCCTCCACTTT. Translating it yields CASRGSSYNSPLHF.

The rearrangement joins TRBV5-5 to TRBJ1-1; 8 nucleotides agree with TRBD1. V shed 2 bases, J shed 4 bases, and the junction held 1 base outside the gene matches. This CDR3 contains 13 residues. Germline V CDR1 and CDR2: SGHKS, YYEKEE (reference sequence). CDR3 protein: CASSFQGATEAFF. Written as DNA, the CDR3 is TGTGCCAGCAGCTTCCAGGGGGCCACTGAAGCTTTCTTT.

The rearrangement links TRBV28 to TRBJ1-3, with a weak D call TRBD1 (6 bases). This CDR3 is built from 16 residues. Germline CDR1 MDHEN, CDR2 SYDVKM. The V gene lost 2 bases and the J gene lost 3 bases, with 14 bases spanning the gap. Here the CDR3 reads CASSLDAGADGNTIYF. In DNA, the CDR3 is TGTGCCAGCAGTTTAGACGCGGGGGCCGATGGAAACACCATATATTTT.

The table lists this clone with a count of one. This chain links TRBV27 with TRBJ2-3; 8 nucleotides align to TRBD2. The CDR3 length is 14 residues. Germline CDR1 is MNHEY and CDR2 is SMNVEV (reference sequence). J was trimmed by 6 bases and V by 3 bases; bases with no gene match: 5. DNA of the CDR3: TGTGCCAGCAGTTTGCGGGCTAGCGGGGATACGCAGTATTTT. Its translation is CASSLRASGDTQYF.

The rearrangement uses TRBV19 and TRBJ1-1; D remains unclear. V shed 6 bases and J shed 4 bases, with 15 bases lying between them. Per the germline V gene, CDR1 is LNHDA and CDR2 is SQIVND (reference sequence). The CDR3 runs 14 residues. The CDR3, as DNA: TGTGCCAGTAGCCCGGGTGCACTGATCACTGAAGCTTTCTTT. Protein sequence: CASSPGALITEAFF.

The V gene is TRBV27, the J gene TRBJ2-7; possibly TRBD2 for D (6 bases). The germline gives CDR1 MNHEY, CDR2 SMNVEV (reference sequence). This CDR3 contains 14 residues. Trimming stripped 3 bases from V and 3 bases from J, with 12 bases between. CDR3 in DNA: TGTGCCAGCAGTTTGAGAGGGGAGGTCTACGAGCAGTACTTC. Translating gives CASSLRGEVYEQYF.

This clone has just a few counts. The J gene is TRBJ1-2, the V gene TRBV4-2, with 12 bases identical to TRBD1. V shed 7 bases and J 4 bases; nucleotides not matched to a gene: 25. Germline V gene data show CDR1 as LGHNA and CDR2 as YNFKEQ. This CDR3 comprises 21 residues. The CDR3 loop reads CASTFILPRDRGPRRSYGYTF. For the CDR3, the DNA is TGTGCCAGCACCTTTATCCTACCTCGGGACAGGGGGCCCCGGCGAAGCTATGGCTACACCTTC.

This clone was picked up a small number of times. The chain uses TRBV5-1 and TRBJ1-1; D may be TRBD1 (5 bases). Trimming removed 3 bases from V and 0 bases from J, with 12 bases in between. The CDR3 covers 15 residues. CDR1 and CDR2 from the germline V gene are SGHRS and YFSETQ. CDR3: CASSWGTGLNTEAFF. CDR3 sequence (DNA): TGCGCCAGCAGCTGGGGAACAGGTTTGAACACTGAAGCTTTCTTT.

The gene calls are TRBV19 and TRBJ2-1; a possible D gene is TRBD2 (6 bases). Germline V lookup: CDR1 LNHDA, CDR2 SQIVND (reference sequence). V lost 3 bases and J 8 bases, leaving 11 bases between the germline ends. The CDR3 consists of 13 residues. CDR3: CASSIGGGDEQFF. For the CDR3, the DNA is TGTGCCAGTAGTATTGGTGGAGGGGATGAGCAGTTCTTC.

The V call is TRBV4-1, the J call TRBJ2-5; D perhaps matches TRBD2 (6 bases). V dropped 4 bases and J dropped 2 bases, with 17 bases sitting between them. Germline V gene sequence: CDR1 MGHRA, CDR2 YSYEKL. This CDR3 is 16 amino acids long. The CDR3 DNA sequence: TGCGCCAGCAGCCCCGGAGGGGTCCTCCTACAAGAGACCCAGTACTTC. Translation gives CASSPGGVLLQETQYF.

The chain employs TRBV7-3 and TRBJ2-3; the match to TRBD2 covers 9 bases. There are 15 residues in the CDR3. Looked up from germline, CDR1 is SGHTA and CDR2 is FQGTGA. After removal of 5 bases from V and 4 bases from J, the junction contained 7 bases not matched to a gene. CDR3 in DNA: TGTGCCAGCAGCCGAAGGGCGGGGGGGCCAGATACGCAGTATTTT. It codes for CASSRRAGGPDTQYF.

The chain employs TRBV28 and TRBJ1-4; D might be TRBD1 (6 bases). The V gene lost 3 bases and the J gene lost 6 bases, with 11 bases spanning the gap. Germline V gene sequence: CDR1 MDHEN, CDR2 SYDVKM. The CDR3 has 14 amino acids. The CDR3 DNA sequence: TGTGCCAGCAGTTTGAGGGGGGGGGATGAAAAACTGTTTTTT. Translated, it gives CASSLRGGDEKLFF.

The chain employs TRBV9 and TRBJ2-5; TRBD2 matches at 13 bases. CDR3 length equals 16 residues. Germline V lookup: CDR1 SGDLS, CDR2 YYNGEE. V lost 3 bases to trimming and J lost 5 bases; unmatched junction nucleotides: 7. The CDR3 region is CASSATGTSGTETQYF. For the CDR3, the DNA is TGTGCCAGCAGCGCCACCGGGACTAGCGGGACCGAGACCCAGTACTTC.

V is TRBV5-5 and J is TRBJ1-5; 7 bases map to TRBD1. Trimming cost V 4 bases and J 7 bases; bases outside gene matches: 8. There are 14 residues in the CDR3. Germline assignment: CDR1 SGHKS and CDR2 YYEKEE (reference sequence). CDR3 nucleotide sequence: TGTGCCAGCAGCGCACAGGGGAGTGGCCAGCCCCAGCATTTT. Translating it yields CASSAQGSGQPQHF. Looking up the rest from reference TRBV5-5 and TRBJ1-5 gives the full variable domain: DAGVTQSPTHLIKTRGQQVTLRCSPISGHKSVSWYQQVLGQGPQFIFQYYEKEERGRGNFPDRFSARQFPNYSSELNVNALLLGDSALYLCASSAQGSGQPQHFGDGTRLSIL.

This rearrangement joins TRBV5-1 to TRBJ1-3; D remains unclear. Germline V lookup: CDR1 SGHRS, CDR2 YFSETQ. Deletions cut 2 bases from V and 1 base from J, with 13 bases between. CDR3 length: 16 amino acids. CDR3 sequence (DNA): TGCGCCAGCAGCTTACGGCCGGGAGAATCTGGAAACACCATATATTTT. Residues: CASSLRPGESGNTIYF.